The rows below give T cell receptor beta chains drawn from one sample of a study of T cell responses to AZD1222 COVID-19 vaccine. Using immunoSEQ multiplex PCR, the repertoire was profiled, and TCRdb retains in-frame clones only, with some absent. The table has about 140,000 clones, 70% to 90% seen once. The source was peripheral blood, collected on day 0 of AZD1222 vaccination. Receptor source: an adult in good health. Each CDR3 is given with its conserved first and last residue. A D gene is named only where the DNA matches it firmly. Size tells how often a clone was seen (once, few, many) or the class of an expanded clone, and some rows leave it out.

TRBV5-1	TRBJ2-7	NA	NA	TGCGCCAGCAGACACGGGGGATCCTCCTACGAGCAGTACTTC	CASRHGGSSYEQYF
TRBV9	TRBJ2-1	NA	NA	TGTGCCAGCAGCTCCAGTTTTCCCAATGAGCAGTTCTTC	CASSSSFPNEQFF
TRBV10-3	TRBJ1-1	NA	NA	TGTGCCATCGGGGGACGGGGGCAGGGGAACACTGAAGCTTTCTTT	CAIGGRGQGNTEAFF
TRBV7-2	TRBJ1-3	NA	NA	TGTGCCAGCAGCTTAGCGGCAGGTCCTGGAAACACCATATATTTT	CASSLAAGPGNTIYF
TRBV7-9	TRBJ1-2	NA	NA	TGTGCCAGCAGCTTGGAATTCGGGACAAGAGGGGGCTACACCTTC	CASSLEFGTRGGYTF
TRBV4-1	TRBJ2-7	NA	few	TGCGCCAGCAGCCAATTTATTGGGTCCTACGAGCAGTACTTC	CASSQFIGSYEQYF
TRBV20-1	TRBJ2-3	NA	NA	TGCAGTGCTAGTCGGGGGAGTGGCCGCACAGATACGCAGTATTTT	CSASRGSGRTDTQYF
TRBV7-9	TRBJ2-5	TRBD1	NA	TGTGCCAGCAAAGGACAGGGAGAGACCCAGTACTTC	CASKGQGETQYF
TRBV7-3	TRBJ2-3	NA	NA	TGTGCCAGCAGCACACAGGTCACAGATACGCAGTATTTT	CASSTQVTDTQYF
TRBV15	TRBJ2-7	TRBD2	NA	TGTGCCACCAGCAGCCAACAGGGGTTTCCGCTAGCGGGAGGGCTCCCCGAGTACTTC	CATSSQQGFPLAGGLPEYF
TRBV11-2	TRBJ1-3	NA	NA	TGTGCCAGCAGCGCCACAGGGTTTCAACCTGGAAACACCATATATTTT	CASSATGFQPGNTIYF
TRBV29-1	TRBJ2-1	NA	NA	TGCAGCGTGGATAGGGGGAACTCCTACAATGAGCAGTTCTTC	CSVDRGNSYNEQFF
TRBV6-5	TRBJ2-7	NA	NA	TGTGCCAGCCGAGCCCCTGATCAAAAATCCTACGAGCAGTACTTC	CASRAPDQKSYEQYF
TRBV11-2	TRBJ2-5	NA	NA	TGTGCCAGCAGCTTAGATCCACAGGGTGGCGAGACCCAGTACTTC	CASSLDPQGGETQYF
TRBV5-1	TRBJ1-2	TRBD1	NA	TGCGCCAGCAGCTTGGGCCTGACAGGGGGCGGCTATGGCTACACCTTC	CASSLGLTGGGYGYTF
TRBV6-5	TRBJ1-2	TRBD1	NA	TGTGCCAGCAGCGCCCGGACAGGGGTTGATGGCTACACCTTC	CASSARTGVDGYTF
TRBV4-3	TRBJ2-3	NA	once	TGCGCCAGCAGCCAAGGGGACTCCACAGATACGCAGTATTTT	CASSQGDSTDTQYF
TRBV28	TRBJ1-4	NA	NA	TGTGCCAGCAGTGGGAATGAAAAACTGTTTTTT	CASSGNEKLFF
TRBV5-1	TRBJ2-1	NA	NA	TGCGCCAGCAGCTCTCTCCGCAACTCAGTAGGTAGAATTCGCAATGAGCAGTTCTTC	CASSSLRNSVGRIRNEQFF
TRBV28	TRBJ1-4	NA	few	TGTGCCAGCAGGGCCCCGAGAAGGGAAAAACTGTTTTTT	CASRAPRREKLFF
TRBV30	TRBJ1-2	NA	NA	TGTGCCTGGACCGCGCTCAAAGCTAACTATGGCTACACCTTC	CAWTALKANYGYTF
TRBV7-2	TRBJ2-1	NA	NA	TGTGCCAGCAGCTTAGAGGCAGCAACCTACAATGAGCAGTTCTTC	CASSLEAATYNEQFF
TRBV7-2	TRBJ2-1	NA	NA	TGTGCCAGCAGCTTAGAACCCTACACCAATGAGCAGTTCTTC	CASSLEPYTNEQFF
TRBV28	TRBJ1-5	TRBD1	NA	TGTGCCAGCAGCTACCAGGACAGGTATCAGCCCCAGCATTTT	CASSYQDRYQPQHF
TRBV15	TRBJ2-1	NA	NA	TGTGCCACCAGCAGAGGAGGAACAGTAGTCTACAATGAGCAGTTCTTC	CATSRGGTVVYNEQFF